This TCR beta chain stems from a study of CD8+ T cells in alopecia areata. The CDR3 runs to 14 residues. Trimming at V came to 0 bases and at J to 5 bases, leaving 3 bases not matched to a gene. Germline V gives CDR1 SGHAT, CDR2 FQNNGV. Overall study results and limits: Having one nonresponder leaves uncertain how baseline CD8+ expansion relates to response. Higher clonality was seen in lesional scalp than in normal scalp, especially in alopecia totalis/universalis. Expanded CD8+ clones among the top 100, as well as scalp clonality, were significantly decreased by tofacitinib.

cDNA prepared by RNA extraction and subsequent reverse transcription served as the template for sequencing. Sequencing was performed with immunoSEQ multiplex PCR; in TCRdb, only in-frame clones are kept and a portion is missing. The sample includes fewer than 250,000 clones, approximately 45% of them seen just once. Treatment given: oral pan-JAK inhibitor, 5-10 mg twice daily. Researchers took lesional scalp punch biopsies and peripheral blood from people who were alopecia areata patients. In regard to this clone: Its antigen is not identified.

This material consisted of CD4+ T cells sorted from blood, taken at approximately week 36, from a patient treated with tofacitinib. The receptor was derived from a human donor with alopecia areata. The rearrangement links TRBV11-2 to TRBJ2-5; TRBD2 matches at 7 bases. The CDR3 reads CASSLDGLGETQYF. The CDR3 DNA sequence: TGTGCCAGCAGCTTAGATGGACTAGGGGAGACCCAGTACTTC.